The subject of this entry is one T cell receptor (beta chain). Its target is unknown. Samples underwent the assay at deep level. Study processing details: Quality scores were absent from the junction-only immunoSEQ sequences, so filtering differed. Sequenced by immunoSEQ multiplex PCR; TCRdb stores in-frame clones only, minus some. Clone size and V and J calls were adopted from that table, with D and trimming inferred from the DNA. In the table there are 2.5 million or so clones, around 90% of which are singletons. The record originates from a study of shared clonotypes between healthy human individuals. Whole-study results and caveats: Specimens sampled were limited to blood, with tissue repertoires likely differing.

This CDR3 has 15 amino acids. The V end lost 1 base, the J end lost 3 bases, and 13 bases lay between the germline ends. The V gene's germline CDR1 is GTSNPN and CDR2 SVGIG (reference sequence). The V gene is TRBV30, the J gene TRBJ2-1; D unresolved. The receptor was derived from a man aged 18 to 30 in good health. The sequenced material came from naive CD4+ T cells sorted from blood. Subset specified: CD45RA+ positively selected. CDR3 in amino acids: CAWSGFIRDYNEQFF. As DNA, the CDR3 is TGTGCCTGGAGTGGCTTTATTAGGGACTACAATGAGCAGTTCTTC.